A selection of T cell receptor beta chains follows, all from one sample in a study of blood T cell repertoires in COVID-19. The data were produced by immunoSEQ multiplex PCR, yet TCRdb's version contains in-frame clones alone and is incomplete. The repertoire holds 35,000 or so clones, with roughly 90% as singletons. The sample comprised peripheral blood. These receptors were obtained from a man aged 55 to 70 with active or convalescent COVID-19. CDR3s include the opening cysteine and the closing phenylalanine or tryptophan. D genes are given only for firm matches. Clone sizes are given selectively: once, few, many, or a class where the clone is expanded.

D gene: -; J gene: TRBJ2-7; clone size: -; V gene: TRBV5-6; CDR3 protein: CASSLISYEQYF; CDR3 DNA: TGTGCCAGCAGCCTTATATCCTACGAGCAGTACTTC
D gene: TRBD2; J gene: TRBJ2-1; clone size: -; V gene: TRBV5-3; CDR3 protein: CARRGKAGGNNNEQFF; CDR3 DNA: TGTGCCAGAAGGGGGAAAGCGGGAGGGAATAACAATGAGCAGTTCTTC
D gene: TRBD1; J gene: TRBJ2-5; clone size: -; V gene: TRBV19; CDR3 protein: CASSNRDRGWKGETQYF; CDR3 DNA: TGTGCCAGTAGTAACCGGGACAGGGGCTGGAAGGGAGAGACCCAGTACTTC
D gene: TRBD1; J gene: TRBJ1-1; clone size: -; V gene: TRBV12-3/TRBV12-4; CDR3 protein: CASSLQGGTEAFF; CDR3 DNA: TGTGCCAGCAGTTTACAGGGGGGCACTGAAGCTTTCTTT
D gene: -; J gene: TRBJ1-2; clone size: -; V gene: TRBV2; CDR3 protein: CASSEAWTENYGYTF; CDR3 DNA: TGTGCCAGCAGTGAAGCTTGGACAGAAAACTATGGCTACACCTTC
D gene: TRBD2; J gene: TRBJ2-2; clone size: -; V gene: TRBV11-2; CDR3 protein: CASRRTSGRVYTGELFF; CDR3 DNA: TGTGCCAGCAGAAGGACTAGCGGGAGGGTTTATACCGGGGAGCTGTTTTTT
D gene: -; J gene: TRBJ2-7; clone size: -; V gene: TRBV7-9; CDR3 protein: CASSHMGGEQYF; CDR3 DNA: TGTGCCAGCAGCCACATGGGGGGCGAGCAGTACTTC
D gene: TRBD1; J gene: TRBJ1-5; clone size: -; V gene: TRBV28; CDR3 protein: CASNRQGAANQPQHF; CDR3 DNA: TGTGCCAGCAATAGACAGGGGGCCGCAAATCAGCCCCAGCATTTT
D gene: -; J gene: TRBJ2-1; clone size: -; V gene: TRBV19; CDR3 protein: CASSIRGSSYNEQFF; CDR3 DNA: TGTGCCAGTAGTATTCGGGGAAGCTCCTACAATGAGCAGTTCTTC
D gene: -; J gene: TRBJ2-7; clone size: -; V gene: TRBV28; CDR3 protein: CASGDGQGGYEQYF; CDR3 DNA: TGTGCCAGTGGGGATGGGCAGGGGGGCTACGAGCAGTACTTC
D gene: -; J gene: TRBJ2-3; clone size: few; V gene: TRBV27; CDR3 protein: CASSNRVATDTQYF; CDR3 DNA: TGTGCCAGCAGTAACAGGGTGGCCACAGATACGCAGTATTTT
D gene: -; J gene: TRBJ1-4; clone size: once; V gene: TRBV7-9; CDR3 protein: CASSLGVNEKLFF; CDR3 DNA: TGTGCCAGCAGCTTAGGAGTTAATGAAAAACTGTTTTTT
D gene: TRBD1; J gene: TRBJ1-4; clone size: -; V gene: TRBV19; CDR3 protein: CASNVQGGDEKLFF; CDR3 DNA: TGTGCCAGTAACGTACAGGGGGGAGACGAAAAACTGTTTTTT
D gene: -; J gene: TRBJ2-6; clone size: -; V gene: TRBV2; CDR3 protein: CATSRDMGGANVLTF; CDR3 DNA: TGTGCCACCTCCCGGGACATGGGGGGGGCCAACGTCCTGACTTTC
D gene: -; J gene: TRBJ1-4; clone size: -; V gene: TRBV15; CDR3 protein: CATSRDLLGQGGEKLFF; CDR3 DNA: TGTGCCACCAGCAGAGATCTCTTGGGGCAGGGAGGTGAAAAACTGTTTTTT
D gene: -; J gene: TRBJ1-2; clone size: -; V gene: TRBV25-1; CDR3 protein: CASSESSYYGYTF; CDR3 DNA: TGTGCCAGCAGTGAATCCTCTTACTATGGCTACACCTTC
D gene: TRBD1; J gene: TRBJ1-3; clone size: -; V gene: TRBV28; CDR3 protein: CASRDSRSSGNTIYF; CDR3 DNA: TGTGCCAGCCGGGACAGCCGGAGCTCTGGAAACACCATATATTTT
D gene: -; J gene: TRBJ1-4; clone size: -; V gene: TRBV7-8; CDR3 protein: CASSLVGTGYEKLFF; CDR3 DNA: TGTGCCAGCAGCTTAGTCGGCACAGGGTATGAAAAACTGTTTTTT
D gene: TRBD1; J gene: TRBJ1-4; clone size: -; V gene: TRBV10-3; CDR3 protein: CAISFGQGEKLFF; CDR3 DNA: TGTGCCATCAGCTTCGGACAGGGGGAAAAACTGTTTTTT
D gene: TRBD2; J gene: TRBJ2-1; clone size: -; V gene: TRBV28; CDR3 protein: CASFTGGTSENEQFF; CDR3 DNA: TGTGCCAGCTTCACCGGAGGGACTAGCGAGAATGAGCAGTTCTTC
D gene: TRBD2; J gene: TRBJ2-7; clone size: -; V gene: TRBV7-2; CDR3 protein: CASSLAPLSGSRYEQYF; CDR3 DNA: TGTGCCAGCAGCTTAGCCCCCTTAAGCGGGAGTAGGTACGAGCAGTACTTC
D gene: -; J gene: TRBJ2-7; clone size: -; V gene: TRBV4-2; CDR3 protein: CASSQETGYEQYF; CDR3 DNA: TGTGCCAGCAGCCAAGAAACGGGGTACGAGCAGTACTTC
D gene: -; J gene: TRBJ2-7; clone size: -; V gene: TRBV28; CDR3 protein: CASRDTFYEQYF; CDR3 DNA: TGTGCCAGCCGGGACACTTTCTACGAGCAGTACTTC
D gene: -; J gene: TRBJ1-1; clone size: -; V gene: TRBV3-1/TRBV3-2; CDR3 protein: CASSQIPGYSNTEAFF; CDR3 DNA: TGTGCCAGCAGCCAAATTCCGGGGTACTCGAACACTGAAGCTTTCTTT
D gene: TRBD2; J gene: TRBJ2-1; clone size: once; V gene: TRBV11-2; CDR3 protein: CASSFGTSGGYNEQFF; CDR3 DNA: TGTGCCAGCAGCTTCGGGACTAGCGGGGGTTACAATGAGCAGTTCTTC
D gene: TRBD2; J gene: TRBJ2-1; clone size: -; V gene: TRBV2; CDR3 protein: CASSGGTSGSSYNEQFF; CDR3 DNA: TGTGCCAGCAGTGGAGGAACTAGCGGGAGCTCCTACAATGAGCAGTTCTTC
D gene: -; J gene: TRBJ1-2; clone size: -; V gene: TRBV6-5; CDR3 protein: CATAIQGNYGYTF; CDR3 DNA: TGTGCCACAGCAATACAGGGCAACTATGGCTACACCTTC
D gene: -; J gene: TRBJ1-1; clone size: -; V gene: TRBV4-1; CDR3 protein: CASSRTRRELNTEAFF; CDR3 DNA: TGCGCCAGCAGTAGGACTCGACGGGAATTAAACACTGAAGCTTTCTTT
D gene: -; J gene: TRBJ2-7; clone size: -; V gene: TRBV18; CDR3 protein: CASSPLTQTYEQYF; CDR3 DNA: TGTGCCAGCTCCCCCCTAACCCAAACCTACGAGCAGTACTTC
D gene: -; J gene: TRBJ2-7; clone size: -; V gene: TRBV6-5; CDR3 protein: CASSYSGRSDDEQYF; CDR3 DNA: TGTGCCAGCAGTTACTCCGGCAGGTCTGATGACGAGCAGTACTTC
D gene: -; J gene: TRBJ2-2; clone size: -; V gene: TRBV11-2; CDR3 protein: CASSLRYTTGRTGELFF; CDR3 DNA: TGTGCCAGCAGCTTAAGGTATACGACAGGACGCACCGGGGAGCTGTTTTTT
D gene: TRBD2; J gene: TRBJ2-7; clone size: -; V gene: TRBV10-1; CDR3 protein: CASSGGQGLAGVSYEQYF; CDR3 DNA: TGCGCCAGCAGTGGTGGCCAGGGACTAGCGGGAGTCTCGTACGAGCAGTACTTC
D gene: -; J gene: TRBJ1-5; clone size: -; V gene: TRBV5-1; CDR3 protein: CASSLLPAGDGSNQPQHF; CDR3 DNA: TGCGCCAGCAGCTTGTTGCCTGCAGGGGACGGGAGCAATCAGCCCCAGCATTTT
D gene: TRBD2; J gene: TRBJ2-3; clone size: -; V gene: TRBV9; CDR3 protein: CASSRGADTDTQYF; CDR3 DNA: TGTGCCAGCTCGCGGGGGGCCGACACAGATACGCAGTATTTT
D gene: -; J gene: TRBJ1-1; clone size: -; V gene: TRBV4-2; CDR3 protein: CASSQVAHREIGAFF; CDR3 DNA: TGTGCCAGCAGCCAAGTGGCCCACAGGGAAATCGGGGCTTTCTTT
D gene: TRBD1; J gene: TRBJ1-3; clone size: -; V gene: TRBV28; CDR3 protein: CASLPSTGEEDSGNTIYF; CDR3 DNA: TGTGCCAGTCTACCCTCTACAGGGGAGGAGGACTCTGGAAACACCATATATTTT
D gene: TRBD2; J gene: TRBJ2-2; clone size: -; V gene: TRBV27; CDR3 protein: CASSLRLAGRGELFF; CDR3 DNA: TGTGCCAGCAGTTTAAGGCTAGCGGGAAGGGGGGAGCTGTTTTTT
D gene: -; J gene: TRBJ1-4; clone size: -; V gene: TRBV10-1; CDR3 protein: CASRVKRLGGGSEKLFF; CDR3 DNA: TGCGCCAGCAGAGTGAAGAGGCTGGGAGGGGGGAGTGAAAAACTGTTTTTT
D gene: -; J gene: TRBJ1-1; clone size: -; V gene: TRBV5-1; CDR3 protein: CASSHSGGTEAFF; CDR3 DNA: TGCGCCAGCAGCCATTCGGGGGGCACTGAAGCTTTCTTT
D gene: -; J gene: TRBJ2-7; clone size: -; V gene: TRBV12-3/TRBV12-4; CDR3 protein: CASSLPGPEQYF; CDR3 DNA: TGTGCCAGCAGTTTACCAGGTCCCGAGCAGTACTTC
D gene: -; J gene: TRBJ2-7; clone size: -; V gene: TRBV6-2/TRBV6-3; CDR3 protein: CASSYRRSSYEQYF; CDR3 DNA: TGTGCCAGCAGTTACAGGAGATCCTCCTACGAGCAGTACTTC
D gene: TRBD1; J gene: TRBJ1-5; clone size: few; V gene: TRBV28; CDR3 protein: CASCTGGGNQPQHF; CDR3 DNA: TGTGCCAGCTGCACAGGGGGCGGCAATCAGCCCCAGCATTTT
D gene: TRBD2; J gene: TRBJ2-3; clone size: -; V gene: TRBV6-5; CDR3 protein: CASSYRRGGTTDTQYF; CDR3 DNA: TGTGCCAGCAGTTACAGGCGGGGGGGCACCACAGATACGCAGTATTTT
D gene: -; J gene: TRBJ1-1; clone size: -; V gene: TRBV5-4; CDR3 protein: CASSLTVNTEAFF; CDR3 DNA: TGTGCCAGCAGCTTGACAGTGAACACTGAAGCTTTCTTT
D gene: -; J gene: TRBJ1-4; clone size: -; V gene: TRBV7-2; CDR3 protein: CASSFSGNEKLFF; CDR3 DNA: TGTGCCAGCAGCTTCTCAGGGAATGAAAAACTGTTTTTT
D gene: TRBD1; J gene: TRBJ1-5; clone size: few; V gene: TRBV10-3; CDR3 protein: CAIGDRGANQPQHF; CDR3 DNA: TGTGCCATCGGTGACAGGGGCGCGAATCAGCCCCAGCATTTT
D gene: -; J gene: TRBJ1-5; clone size: -; V gene: TRBV7-8; CDR3 protein: CASSLVGQVTQPQHF; CDR3 DNA: TGTGCCAGCAGCTTAGTGGGGCAGGTTACTCAGCCCCAGCATTTT
D gene: -; J gene: TRBJ1-6; clone size: -; V gene: TRBV9; CDR3 protein: CASSVGGGEYNSPLHF; CDR3 DNA: TGTGCCAGCAGCGTAGGTGGGGGGGAGTACAATTCACCCCTCCACTTT
D gene: TRBD1; J gene: TRBJ1-4; clone size: -; V gene: TRBV3-1/TRBV3-2; CDR3 protein: CASQPNRGKLFF; CDR3 DNA: TGTGCCAGTCAACCCAACAGGGGGAAACTGTTTTTT
D gene: -; J gene: TRBJ1-2; clone size: -; V gene: TRBV3-1/TRBV3-2; CDR3 protein: CASSQAGIGYGYTF; CDR3 DNA: TGTGCCAGCAGCCAAGCCGGGATAGGCTATGGCTACACCTTC
D gene: TRBD2; J gene: TRBJ2-1; clone size: once; V gene: TRBV27; CDR3 protein: CASRRPLAGGSNEQFF; CDR3 DNA: TGTGCCAGCAGGCGTCCCCTAGCGGGAGGGAGCAATGAGCAGTTCTTC
D gene: -; J gene: TRBJ2-2; clone size: -; V gene: TRBV2; CDR3 protein: CASSVLGVNTGELFF; CDR3 DNA: TGTGCCAGCAGTGTGTTAGGGGTTAACACCGGGGAGCTGTTTTTT
D gene: -; J gene: TRBJ2-5; clone size: -; V gene: TRBV5-6; CDR3 protein: CASSLDTGLSETQYF; CDR3 DNA: TGTGCCAGCAGCTTGGACACAGGGTTAAGTGAGACCCAGTACTTC
D gene: -; J gene: TRBJ2-7; clone size: -; V gene: TRBV13; CDR3 protein: CASSSSEEQYF; CDR3 DNA: TGTGCCAGCAGCTCGTCAGAAGAGCAGTACTTC
D gene: -; J gene: TRBJ1-1; clone size: once; V gene: TRBV19; CDR3 protein: CASSPWTVPEAFF; CDR3 DNA: TGTGCCAGTAGTCCTTGGACAGTTCCTGAAGCTTTCTTT
D gene: TRBD1; J gene: TRBJ2-7; clone size: few; V gene: TRBV3-1/TRBV3-2; CDR3 protein: CASSQFLGQGDHEQYF; CDR3 DNA: TGTGCCAGCAGCCAATTCCTCGGACAGGGGGACCACGAGCAGTACTTC
D gene: -; J gene: TRBJ1-6; clone size: -; V gene: TRBV27; CDR3 protein: CASSLYPGWEYNSPLHF; CDR3 DNA: TGTGCCAGCAGTTTATACCCAGGGTGGGAATATAATTCACCCCTCCACTTT
D gene: TRBD2; J gene: TRBJ2-7; clone size: once; V gene: TRBV6-2/TRBV6-3; CDR3 protein: CASSPTGGRGYSQYF; CDR3 DNA: TGTGCCAGCAGTCCGACGGGCGGGAGGGGTTATTCGCAGTACTTC